The rows below give T cell receptor beta chains drawn from one sample of a study of T cells in Graves' hyperthyroidism and ophthalmopathy. TCRdb re-called the multiplex PCR reads with MiXCR, one entry per CDR3 protein. Among 550,000 to 700,000 distinct CDR3 sequences listed, 46% were seen once. Sample: peripheral blood or thyroid tissue (not recorded which). The receptors originated from an adult woman with Graves' disease, either hyperthyroidism or ophthalmopathy (not recorded which). Each CDR3 is given with its conserved first and last residue. Not every row has a clone size; where given, it reads once, few, many or a size class.

clone_size	v_call	j_call	cdr3_aa
many	TRBV9	TRBJ1-1	CASSPGNRGDTEAFF
few	TRBV11-2	TRBJ2-7	CASSGLAGGYYEQYF
many	TRBV19	TRBJ2-2	CASSPERGYTGELFF
many	TRBV5-1	TRBJ1-1	CASSQEFGTEAFF
many	TRBV29-1	TRBJ2-7	CSVEVAGEPIPYEQYF
-	TRBV12-3/TRBV12-4	TRBJ1-2	CASRLRGRGYTF
-	TRBV15	TRBJ1-1	CATSPQAGGTGGSSEAFF
few	TRBV29-1	TRBJ2-3	CSVGKGWGTDTQYF
-	TRBV4-1	TRBJ2-1	CASSSQRTSGYNEQFF
many	TRBV12-3/TRBV12-4	TRBJ1-3	CASSSLRNTIYF
-	TRBV7-9	TRBJ1-2	CASSLRGYRVGSWYGYTF
many	TRBV2	TRBJ2-2	CASSEPASGRNTGELFF
many	TRBV9	TRBJ1-4	CASSPRGGAAEKLFF
many	TRBV27	TRBJ2-5	CASSPTYGLQETQYF
-	TRBV5-1	TRBJ2-5	CASSLCRGTGSSRTQYF
-	TRBV19	TRBJ1-2	CASSMEYQGYTF
many	TRBV3-1	TRBJ1-1	CASSRGTVPNTEAFF
many	TRBV10-3	TRBJ1-5	CAISAGRGFGNQPQHF
-	TRBV2	TRBJ1-6	CASLTGYNSPLHF
once	TRBV15	TRBJ1-5	CATSRPDRGQPQHF
many	TRBV6-6	TRBJ1-4	CASSNLETGYMFKLFF
-	TRBV7-2	TRBJ2-5	CASSAGLPYGTQYF
-	TRBV20-1	TRBJ2-6	CSANVLTF
few	TRBV6-4	TRBJ1-1	CASSDTQQTPAFF
-	TRBV7-2	TRBJ2-7	CASSPSTVHEQYF
-	TRBV7-6	TRBJ1-1	CASSLGGTGGTGEAFF
once	TRBV12-3/TRBV12-4	TRBJ2-7	CASSWGQGIEQYF
few	TRBV5-6	TRBJ1-6	CASSLAGSALSSPLHF
-	TRBV10-3	TRBJ1-1	CAISETGRETGAFF
-	TRBV7-8	TRBJ2-5	CASSFFRVAGEATQYF
many	TRBV11-2	TRBJ2-7	CASSYGTGTYEQYF
many	TRBV20-1	TRBJ1-2	CSAREQARYTF
-	TRBV12-3/TRBV12-4	TRBJ1-1	CASSVTGKSAEAFF
many	TRBV6-5	TRBJ1-2	CASSSATPYGYTF
once	TRBV7-8	TRBJ1-2	CASSLSSAGSYGYTF
many	TRBV19	TRBJ1-4	CASSIGSANEKLFF
-	TRBV12-3/TRBV12-4	TRBJ1-2	CASTAGGYGYTF
many	TRBV2	TRBJ1-2	CASSVSYLSRGYTF
-	TRBV20-1	TRBJ2-7	CSASSLRRSYEQYF
-	TRBV20-1	TRBJ1-1	CSAPRAGIAFF
-	TRBV7-3	TRBJ1-6	CASSLYRDSPLHF
many	TRBV5-1	TRBJ2-2	CASSGGGTSSGELFF
-	TRBV10-3	TRBJ1-6	CAIRPDRGYNSPLHF
many	TRBV20-1	TRBJ2-7	CSARTGGLAGTYSYEQYF
many	TRBV7-2	TRBJ2-7	CASSLAVGITYEQYF
-	TRBV7-2	TRBJ1-2	CASSLLADGYTF
-	TRBV9	TRBJ2-7	CASSPIPGATTYEQYF
-	TRBV5-4	TRBJ1-1	CAARGPDSNTEAFF
few	TRBV7-8	TRBJ1-2	CASSLGPNYGYTF
-	TRBV7-2	TRBJ1-2	CASSFQNHPGGYTF
many	TRBV20-1	TRBJ2-2	CSASALRASSTGELFF
-	TRBV20-1	TRBJ2-7	CSALGRTGSEQYF
few	TRBV7-9	TRBJ1-6	CASSHPDRGSPLHF
-	TRBV20-1	TRBJ2-2	CSATELNSWFGELFF
few	TRBV24-1	TRBJ2-1	CATSEPGTSRHNEQFF